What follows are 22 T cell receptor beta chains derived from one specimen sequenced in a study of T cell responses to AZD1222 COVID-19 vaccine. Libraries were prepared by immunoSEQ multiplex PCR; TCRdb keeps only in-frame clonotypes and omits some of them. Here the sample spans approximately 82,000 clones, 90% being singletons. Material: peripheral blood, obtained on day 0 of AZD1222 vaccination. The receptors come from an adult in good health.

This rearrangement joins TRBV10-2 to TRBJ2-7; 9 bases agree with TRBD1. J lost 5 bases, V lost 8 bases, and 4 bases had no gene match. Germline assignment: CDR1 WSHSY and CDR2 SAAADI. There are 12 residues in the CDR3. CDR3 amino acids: CASGTGKNEQYF. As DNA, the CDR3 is TGCGCCAGCGGGACAGGGAAGAACGAGCAGTACTTC.

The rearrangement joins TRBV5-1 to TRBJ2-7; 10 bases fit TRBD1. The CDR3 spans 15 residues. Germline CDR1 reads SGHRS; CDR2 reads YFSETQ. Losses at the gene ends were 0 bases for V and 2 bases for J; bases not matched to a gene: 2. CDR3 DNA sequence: TGCGCCAGCAGCTTGGGGGGACAGGGGCCCTACGAGCAGTACTTC. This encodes CASSLGGQGPYEQYF.

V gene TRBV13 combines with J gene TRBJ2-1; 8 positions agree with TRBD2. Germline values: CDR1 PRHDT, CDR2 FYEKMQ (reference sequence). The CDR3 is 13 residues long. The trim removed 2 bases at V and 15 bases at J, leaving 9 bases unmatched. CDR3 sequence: CASSLSPAGARFF. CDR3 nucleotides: TGTGCCAGCAGCTTAAGCCCAGCGGGGGCCCGGTTCTTC.

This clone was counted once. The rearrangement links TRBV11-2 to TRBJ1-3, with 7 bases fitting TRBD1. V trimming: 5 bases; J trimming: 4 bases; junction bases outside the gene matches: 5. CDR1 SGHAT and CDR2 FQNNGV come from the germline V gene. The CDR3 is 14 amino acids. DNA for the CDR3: TGTGCCAGCAGCGGTAACAGGGGCGGAAACACCATATATTTT. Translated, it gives CASSGNRGGNTIYF.

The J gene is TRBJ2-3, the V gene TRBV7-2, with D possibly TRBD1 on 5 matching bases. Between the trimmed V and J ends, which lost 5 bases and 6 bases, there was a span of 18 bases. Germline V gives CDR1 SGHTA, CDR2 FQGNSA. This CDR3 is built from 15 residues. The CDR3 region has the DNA TGTGCCAGCAGCCTATCCAGGGAAAGTTGGGATACGCAGTATTTT. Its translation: CASSLSRESWDTQYF.

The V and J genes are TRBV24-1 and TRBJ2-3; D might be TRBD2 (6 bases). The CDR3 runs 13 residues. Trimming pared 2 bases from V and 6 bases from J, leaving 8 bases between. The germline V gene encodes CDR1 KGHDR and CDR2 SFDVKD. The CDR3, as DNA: TGTGCCACCAGTGATTCCGGGACTGATACGCAGTATTTT. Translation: CATSDSGTDTQYF.

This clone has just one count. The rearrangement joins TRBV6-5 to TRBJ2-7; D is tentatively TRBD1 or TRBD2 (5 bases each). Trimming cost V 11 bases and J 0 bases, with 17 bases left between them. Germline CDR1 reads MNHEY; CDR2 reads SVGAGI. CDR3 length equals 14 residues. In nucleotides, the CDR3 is TGTGCCTGTTCCCCGGGACGGAACTCCTACGAGCAGTACTTC. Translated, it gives CACSPGRNSYEQYF.

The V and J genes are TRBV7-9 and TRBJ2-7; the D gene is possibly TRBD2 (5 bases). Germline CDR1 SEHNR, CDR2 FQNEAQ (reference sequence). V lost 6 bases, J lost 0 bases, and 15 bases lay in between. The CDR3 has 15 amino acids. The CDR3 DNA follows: TGTGCCAGCAGAACTTTGGACTGGAGCTCCTACGAGCAGTACTTC. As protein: CASRTLDWSSYEQYF.

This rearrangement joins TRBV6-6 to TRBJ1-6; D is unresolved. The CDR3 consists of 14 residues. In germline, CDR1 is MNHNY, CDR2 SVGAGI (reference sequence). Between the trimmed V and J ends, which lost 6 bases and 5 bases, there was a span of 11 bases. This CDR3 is CASRPQRDNSPLHF. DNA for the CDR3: TGTGCCAGCAGACCTCAAAGGGATAATTCACCCCTCCACTTT.

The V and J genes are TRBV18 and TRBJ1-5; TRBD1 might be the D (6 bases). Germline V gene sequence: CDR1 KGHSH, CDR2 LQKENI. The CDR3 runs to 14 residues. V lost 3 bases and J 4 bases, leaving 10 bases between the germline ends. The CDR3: CASSPTGKNQPQHF. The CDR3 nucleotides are TGTGCCAGCTCACCGACAGGTAAAAATCAGCCCCAGCATTTT.

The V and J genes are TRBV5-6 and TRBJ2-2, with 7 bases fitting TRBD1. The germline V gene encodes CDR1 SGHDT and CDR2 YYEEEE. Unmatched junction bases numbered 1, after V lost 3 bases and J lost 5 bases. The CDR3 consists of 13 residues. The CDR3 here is CASSSGQTGELFF. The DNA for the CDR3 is TGTGCCAGCAGCTCGGGACAGACCGGGGAGCTGTTTTTT.

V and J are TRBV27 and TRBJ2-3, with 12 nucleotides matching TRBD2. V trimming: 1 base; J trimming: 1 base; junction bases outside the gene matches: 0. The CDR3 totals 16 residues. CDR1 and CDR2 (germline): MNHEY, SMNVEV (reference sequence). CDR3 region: CASSLWTSGGTDTQYF. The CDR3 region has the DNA TGTGCCAGCAGTTTATGGACTAGCGGGGGCACAGATACGCAGTATTTT.

CDR3 coding DNA: TGTGCCAGCAGCGTAGAGGTAGGGTCACCCCTCCACTTT. It yields the protein CASSVEVGSPLHF. The rearrangement uses TRBV9 and TRBJ1-6, with unresolved D. Deletions cut 0 bases from V and 10 bases from J, with 8 bases between. The V gene's germline CDR1 is SGDLS and CDR2 YYNGEE. The CDR3 spans 13 residues.

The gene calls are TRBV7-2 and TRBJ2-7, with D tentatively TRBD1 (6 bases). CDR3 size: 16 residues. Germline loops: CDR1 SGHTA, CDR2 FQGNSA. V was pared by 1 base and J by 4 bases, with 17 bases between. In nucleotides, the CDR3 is TGTGCCAGCAGCTTAGTGGGTGGGCAGGGGCAATACGAGCAGTACTTC. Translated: CASSLVGGQGQYEQYF.

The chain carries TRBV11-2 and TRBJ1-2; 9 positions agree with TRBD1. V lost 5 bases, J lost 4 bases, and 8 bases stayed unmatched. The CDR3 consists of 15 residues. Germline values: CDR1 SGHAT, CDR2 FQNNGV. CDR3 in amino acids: CASSNTGGGFYGYTF. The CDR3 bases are TGTGCCAGCAGCAACACAGGGGGCGGGTTCTATGGCTACACCTTC. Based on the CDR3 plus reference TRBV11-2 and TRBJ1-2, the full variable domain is EAGVAQSPRYKIIEKRQSVAFWCNPISGHATLYWYQQILGQGPKLLIQFQNNGVVDDSQLPKDRFSAERLKGVDSTLKIQPAKLEDSAVYLCASSNTGGGFYGYTFGSGTRLTVV.

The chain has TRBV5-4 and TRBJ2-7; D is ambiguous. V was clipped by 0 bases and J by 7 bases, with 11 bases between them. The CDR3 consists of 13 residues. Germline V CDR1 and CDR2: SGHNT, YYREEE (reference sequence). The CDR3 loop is CASSLGVEREQYF. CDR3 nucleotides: TGTGCCAGCAGCTTGGGTGTGGAGAGGGAGCAGTACTTC. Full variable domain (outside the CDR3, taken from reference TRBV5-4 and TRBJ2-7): ETGVTQSPTHLIKTRGQQVTLRCSSQSGHNTVSWYQQALGQGPQFIFQYYREEENGRGNFPPRFSGLQFPNYSSELNVNALELDDSALYLCASSLGVEREQYFGPGTRLTVT.

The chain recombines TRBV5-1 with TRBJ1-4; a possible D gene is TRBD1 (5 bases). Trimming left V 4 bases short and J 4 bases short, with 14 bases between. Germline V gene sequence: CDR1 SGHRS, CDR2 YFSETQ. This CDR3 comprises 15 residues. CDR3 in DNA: TGCGCCAGCAGCCAGGGCGGCAGGAGTAATGAAAAACTGTTTTTT. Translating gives CASSQGGRSNEKLFF.

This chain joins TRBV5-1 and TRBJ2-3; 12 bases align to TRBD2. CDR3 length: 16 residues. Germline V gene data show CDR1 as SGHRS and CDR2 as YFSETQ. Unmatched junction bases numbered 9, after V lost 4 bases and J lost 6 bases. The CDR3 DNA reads TGCGCCAGCAGCCGATCTAGCGGGGGGGCATTTGATACGCAGTATTTT. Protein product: CASSRSSGGAFDTQYF.

CDR3 region: CAWATSARPTDTQYF. The CDR3 DNA reads as TGTGCCTGGGCGACTAGCGCGCGGCCGACAGATACGCAGTATTTT. The V and J genes are TRBV30 and TRBJ2-3; 8 nucleotides match TRBD2. The V segment lost 5 bases and the J segment 3 bases; nucleotides outside the gene matches: 10. Germline V lookup: CDR1 GTSNPN, CDR2 SVGIG (reference sequence). The CDR3 spans 15 residues.

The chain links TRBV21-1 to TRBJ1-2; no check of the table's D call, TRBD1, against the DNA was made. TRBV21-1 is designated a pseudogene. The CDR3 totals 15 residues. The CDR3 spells CASTSTAGLGYGYTF. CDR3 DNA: TGTGCCAGCACCTCGACCGCAGGGCTTGGCTATGGCTACACCTTC.

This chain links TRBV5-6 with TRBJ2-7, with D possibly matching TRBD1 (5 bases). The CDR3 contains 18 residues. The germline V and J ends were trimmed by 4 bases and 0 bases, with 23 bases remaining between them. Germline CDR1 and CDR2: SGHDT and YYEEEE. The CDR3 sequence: CASSHEEKTAFHSYEQYF. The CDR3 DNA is TGTGCCAGCAGCCACGAAGAAAAGACAGCTTTTCACTCCTACGAGCAGTACTTC. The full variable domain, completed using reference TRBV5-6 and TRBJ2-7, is DAGVTQSPTHLIKTRGQQVTLRCSPKSGHDTVSWYQQALGQGPQFIFQYYEEEERQRGNFPDRFSGHQFPNYSSELNVNALLLGDSALYLCASSHEEKTAFHSYEQYFGPGTRLTVT.

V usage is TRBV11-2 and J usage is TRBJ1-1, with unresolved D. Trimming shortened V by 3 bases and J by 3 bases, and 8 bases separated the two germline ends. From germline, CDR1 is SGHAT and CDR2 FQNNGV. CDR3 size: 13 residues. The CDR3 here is CASSFYEDTEAFF. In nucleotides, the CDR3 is TGTGCCAGCAGCTTTTACGAGGACACTGAAGCTTTCTTT.